The present TCR beta chain was sequenced within a study of blood T cell repertoires in COVID-19. Study-level background: PBMCs, B-cell-depleted T cells, or T cells provided the cDNA or gDNA that made up the material.

Authors' processing steps: Amplification of reference gene primers was used by the study to estimate nucleated cell counts. Sequencing used immunoSEQ multiplex PCR; TCRdb keeps in-frame clones, though not all of them. V, J and clone size derive from that table, while D and trimming were established from the DNA sequence. The data hold approximately 160,000 clones, with 80% to 90% observed a single time. The CDR3 loop spans 14 amino acids. V shed 0 bases and J shed 3 bases, with 9 bases lying between them. Germline CDR1 LGHDT, CDR2 YNNKEL (reference sequence). The TCR comes from a human donor in a cohort sampled during active COVID-19. The chain recombines TRBV3-1 (or the pseudogene TRBV3-2) with TRBJ2-7, with TRBD2 as a possible D gene (6 bases). The sample taken for sequencing was peripheral blood. In nucleotides, the CDR3 is TGTGCCAGCAGCCAAGAGTCTAGCGTCTACGAGCAGTACTTC. Translating gives CASSQESSVYEQYF.